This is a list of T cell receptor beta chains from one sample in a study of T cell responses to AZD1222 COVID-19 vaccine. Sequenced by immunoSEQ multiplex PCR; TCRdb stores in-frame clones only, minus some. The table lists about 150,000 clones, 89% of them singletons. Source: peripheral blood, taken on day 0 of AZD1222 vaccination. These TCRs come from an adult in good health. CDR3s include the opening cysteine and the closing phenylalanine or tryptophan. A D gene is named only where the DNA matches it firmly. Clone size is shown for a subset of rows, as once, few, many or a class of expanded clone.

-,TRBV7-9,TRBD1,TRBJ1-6,TGTGCCAGCAGCCAGACAGGGAGCAATTCACCCCTCCACTTT,CASSQTGSNSPLHF
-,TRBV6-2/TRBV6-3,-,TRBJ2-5,TGTGCCAGCAGTTACTCCGGGGCTGACACGGAGACCCAGTACTTC,CASSYSGADTETQYF
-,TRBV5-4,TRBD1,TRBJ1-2,TGTGCCAGCAGCTTCGGGGACAGGACCTATGGCTACACCTTC,CASSFGDRTYGYTF
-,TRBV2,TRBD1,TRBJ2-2,TGTGCCAGCAGTGACCTCACAGGGGGGACGAACACCGGGGAGCTGTTTTTT,CASSDLTGGTNTGELFF
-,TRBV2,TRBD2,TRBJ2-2,TGTGCCAGCAGATGGGGGAGGGGCACCGGGGAGCTGTTTTTT,CASRWGRGTGELFF
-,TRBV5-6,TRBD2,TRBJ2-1,TGTGCCAGCAGCCCCGGGACTAGCTACCTTTTTTACAATGAGCAGTTCTTC,CASSPGTSYLFYNEQFF
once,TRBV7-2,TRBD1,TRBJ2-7,TGTGCCAGCAGCGTCCGGGACAGGGGCCCCTACGAGCAGTACTTC,CASSVRDRGPYEQYF
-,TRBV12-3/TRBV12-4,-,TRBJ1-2,TGTGCCAGCAGTGACAGGAGTTATGGCTACACCTTC,CASSDRSYGYTF
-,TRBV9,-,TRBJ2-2,TGTGCCAGCACCGCGGGACTCAGCACCGGGGAGCTGTTTTTT,CASTAGLSTGELFF
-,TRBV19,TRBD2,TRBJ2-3,TGTGCCGTAAGGACTAGCGGCAGCACAGATACGCAGTATTTT,CAVRTSGSTDTQYF
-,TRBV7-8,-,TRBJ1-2,TGTGCCAGCAGCCCGGAGAGGGCAAACTGGAATGGCTACACCTTC,CASSPERANWNGYTF
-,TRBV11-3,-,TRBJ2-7,TGTGCCAGCAGCTTAGGGGCAGGGGCCAGCGAGCAGTACTTC,CASSLGAGASEQYF
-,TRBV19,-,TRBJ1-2,TGTGCCAGTAGTAGCTGGACTGGAGCTAACTATGGCTACACCTTC,CASSSWTGANYGYTF
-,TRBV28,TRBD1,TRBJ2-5,TGTGCCAGCAGACGATCACAGGGGTGTGAGACCCAGTACTTC,CASRRSQGCETQYF
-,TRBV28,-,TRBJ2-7,TGTGCCAGCAGTTTATATCACACTAGAGGCAGTCACGAGCAGTACTTC,CASSLYHTRGSHEQYF
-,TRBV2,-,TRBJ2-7,TGTGCCAGCAGTGACAGAGGGAACGAGCAGTACTTC,CASSDRGNEQYF
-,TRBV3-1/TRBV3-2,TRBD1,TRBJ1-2,TGTGCCAGCAGCCAAGGCGGGACAGGGAGCGGCTACACCTTC,CASSQGGTGSGYTF
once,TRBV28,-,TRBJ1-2,TGTGCCAGCAGTTTACCTCTCTTTACGAACTATGGCTACACCTTC,CASSLPLFTNYGYTF
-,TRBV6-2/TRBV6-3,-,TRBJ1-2,TGTGCCAGCAGCCAGGGTCGAGGCTACACCTTC,CASSQGRGYTF
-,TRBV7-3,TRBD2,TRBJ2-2,TGTGCCAGCAGCCAACTCCCTAGCGGGAGTGCAGGGGAGCTGTTTTTT,CASSQLPSGSAGELFF
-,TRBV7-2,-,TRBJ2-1,TGTGCCAGCAGCTTAGACCGACTCTCCTACAATGAGCAGTTCTTC,CASSLDRLSYNEQFF
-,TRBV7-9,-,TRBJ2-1,TGTGCCAGCTGCGCACAGGGGACTTCCAATGAGCAGTTCTTC,CASCAQGTSNEQFF
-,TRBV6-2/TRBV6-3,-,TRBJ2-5,TGTGCCAGCAGTGAGCAGCAAGAGACCCAGTACTTC,CASSEQQETQYF
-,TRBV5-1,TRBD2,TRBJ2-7,TGCGCCAGCAGAGCGGGAGCCAACTACGAGCAGTACTTC,CASRAGANYEQYF
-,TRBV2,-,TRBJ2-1,TGTGCCAGCAAGGGAGGAGGTTACAATGAGCAGTTCTTC,CASKGGGYNEQFF
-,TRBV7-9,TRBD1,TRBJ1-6,TGTGCCAGCAGCTTACCCGGGACAGCAAGTAATTCACCCCTCCACTTT,CASSLPGTASNSPLHF
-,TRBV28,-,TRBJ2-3,TGTGCCAGCAGACCCACCAGGCGTACTAGCACAGATACGCAGTATTTT,CASRPTRRTSTDTQYF
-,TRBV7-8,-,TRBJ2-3,TGTGCCAGCAGCGTGGGATCAAGCACAGATACGCAGTATTTT,CASSVGSSTDTQYF
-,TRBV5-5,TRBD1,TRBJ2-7,TGTGCCAGCAGCTTGGCGACAGGGACCTACGAGCAGTACTTC,CASSLATGTYEQYF
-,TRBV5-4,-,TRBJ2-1,TGTGCCAGCAGCCCTACTAGGAGCTCCTACAATGAGCAGTTCTTC,CASSPTRSSYNEQFF
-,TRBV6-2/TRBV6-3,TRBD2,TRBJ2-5,TGTGCCAGCAGTTTGGGACTAGCGGGATATGGTGAGACCCAGTACTTC,CASSLGLAGYGETQYF
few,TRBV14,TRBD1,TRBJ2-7,TGTGCCAGCAGCCATTCCGGGACAGGGTTATTTGCGCAGTACTTC,CASSHSGTGLFAQYF
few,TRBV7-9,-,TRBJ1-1,TGTGCCAGCAGCTTTGACATGGACACTGAAGCTTTCTTT,CASSFDMDTEAFF
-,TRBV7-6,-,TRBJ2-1,TGTGCCAGCAGCTTTGAGCGGAGCTCCTACAATGAGCAGTTCTTC,CASSFERSSYNEQFF
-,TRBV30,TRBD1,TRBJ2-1,TGTGCCTGGAGTCCCACACGGACAGGCAATGAGCAGTTCTTC,CAWSPTRTGNEQFF
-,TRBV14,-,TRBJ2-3,TGTGCCAGCAGTTTAGGACAGCGTGTAAGCACAGATACGCAGTATTTT,CASSLGQRVSTDTQYF
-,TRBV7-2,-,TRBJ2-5,TGTGCCAGCAGCTTCTCCGGGACTTCCACAGAGACCCAGTACTTC,CASSFSGTSTETQYF
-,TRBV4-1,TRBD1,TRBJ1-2,TGCGCCAGCAGCCCCCGACAGGGGACGCTGGGCGGCTACACCTTC,CASSPRQGTLGGYTF
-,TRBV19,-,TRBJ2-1,TGTGCCAGTAGTTTCAACGATGAGCAGTTCTTC,CASSFNDEQFF
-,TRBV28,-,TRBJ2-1,TGTGCCAGCAGTCCCCGGACGGGCGAGCCCAGGGAGCAGTTCTTC,CASSPRTGEPREQFF
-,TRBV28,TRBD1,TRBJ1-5,TGTGCCAGCAGTTTATCGCCGGGACAGGCATTTTTT,CASSLSPGQAFF
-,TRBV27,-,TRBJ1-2,TGTGCCAGCAGGCGAAGCATCCGGGGCTATGGCTACACCTTC,CASRRSIRGYGYTF
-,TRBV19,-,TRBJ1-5,TGTGCCAGTAGTATTCAGGGATACAATCAGCCCCAGCATTTT,CASSIQGYNQPQHF
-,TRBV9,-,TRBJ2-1,TGTGCCAGCAGCGTAGTGGCTGACAATGAGCAGTTCTTC,CASSVVADNEQFF
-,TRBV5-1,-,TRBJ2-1,TGCGCCAGCAGCTTGGGTGGGACTGTGAATGAGCAGTTCTTC,CASSLGGTVNEQFF
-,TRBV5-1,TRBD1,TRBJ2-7,TGCGCCAGCAGCGTATCCGGGACAGGTCAATACGAGCAGTACTTC,CASSVSGTGQYEQYF
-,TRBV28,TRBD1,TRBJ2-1,TGTGCCAGCAGACAGGGGACATCGGCTGAGCAGTTCTTC,CASRQGTSAEQFF
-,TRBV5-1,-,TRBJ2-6,TGCGCCAGCAGCTTGGGGCGTCGCTCTGGGGCCAACGTCCTGACTTTC,CASSLGRRSGANVLTF
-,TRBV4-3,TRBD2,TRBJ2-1,TGCGCCAGCAGCCAAGACTCCCCTAGCGGGAGGGAGCAGTTCTTC,CASSQDSPSGREQFF
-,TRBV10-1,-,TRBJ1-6,TGCGCCAGCAGTGAGTCGAGGGGGAGTCGGTCACCCCTCCACTTT,CASSESRGSRSPLHF
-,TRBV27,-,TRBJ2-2,TGTGCCAGCAGTCCGTTAACCGGGGAGCTGTTTTTT,CASSPLTGELFF
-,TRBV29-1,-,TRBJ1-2,TGCAGCGTTGGAGGGGGTTATGGCTACACCTTC,CSVGGGYGYTF